This record concerns one T cell receptor (beta chain) sequence. CDR1 and CDR2 (germline): SGHDN, FVKESK. There are 15 residues in the CDR3. The J segment lost 0 bases and the V segment lost 6 bases, leaving 5 bases of the junction unmatched. The data are from a study of cytomegalovirus exposure and HLA in healthy donors. Use of 60 Vbeta and 13 Jbeta primers characterized the PCR. TCRdb keeps only in-frame clones here, not all; method: immunoSEQ multiplex PCR. Its listing shows 200,000 to 250,000 clones. Sequenced sample: PBMCs. The sequence was collected from a woman aged 25-40 years in good health and CMV-seropositive. The rearrangement links TRBV14 to TRBJ1-3; 7 nucleotides agree with TRBD1. This CDR3 is CASRAGTDSGNTIYF. For the CDR3, the DNA is TGTGCCAGCAGAGCCGGGACAGACTCTGGAAACACCATATATTTT.